This TCR beta chain was found in a study of blood T cell repertoires in COVID-19. The CDR3 covers 16 residues. Germline lookup yields CDR1 SGHRS and CDR2 YFSETQ. V trimming: 4 bases; J trimming: 6 bases; junction bases outside the gene matches: 9. Measured with immunoSEQ multiplex PCR; TCRdb has only the in-frame clones, and not every one. Here the sample spans approximately 260,000 clones, around 90% being singletons. Sequences were obtained from peripheral blood. This TCR came from a woman aged 40 to 50 with acute or convalescent COVID-19. The gene calls are TRBV5-1 and TRBJ2-3; 12 bases match TRBD2. The DNA for the CDR3 is TGCGCCAGCAGCGTCCGACTAGCGGGAGCCTCGGATACGCAGTATTTT. It encodes CASSVRLAGASDTQYF.